Below, 24 T cell receptor beta chains from the same sample are listed, as sequenced in a study of spatial heterogeneity in lung cancer. Using its own MiXCR run on the 5' RACE reads, TCRdb lists one record per CDR3 protein. The sample yields some 41,000 distinct CDR3 sequences, approximately 22% seen once. Time point given: blood at routine non-recurrence follow-up after resection. The input for sequencing was PBMCs, taken at follow-up. The receptors come from a female donor with early-stage non-small cell lung cancer.

The chain recombines TRBV10-3 with TRBJ1-2; D uncertain. This CDR3 contains 12 residues. CDR1 and CDR2 from the germline V gene are ENHRY and SYGVKD. V was shortened by 7 bases and J by 6 bases, with 12 bases between the two germline ends. CDR3 region: CAITTARDGYTF. The CDR3 DNA is TGTGCCATCACGACGGCCAGAGATGGCTACACCTTC.

The table lists this clonotype with a few counts. The chain couples TRBV20-1 to TRBJ1-1; the match to TRBD1 covers 10 bases. The CDR3 has 13 amino acids. The V and J ends lost 5 bases and 7 bases, in that order; junction bases with no gene match: 7. Per the germline V gene, CDR1 is DFQATT and CDR2 is SNEGSKA (reference sequence). CDR3 residues: CSAPPRDRGEAFF. The CDR3 DNA reads as TGCAGTGCTCCCCCCCGGGACAGGGGTGAAGCTTTCTTT.

This clonotype was seen more than once but under ten times. The rearrangement links TRBV7-8 to TRBJ2-1; 8 nucleotides match TRBD1. CDR3 size: 15 residues. The V and J ends lost 6 bases and 2 bases, in that order; junction bases with no gene match: 6. Germline CDR1 SGHVS, CDR2 FQNEAQ. Here the CDR3 DNA reads TGTGCCAGCAGGTTTGACAGGGGAGCCTACAATGAGCAGTTCTTC. It yields the protein CASRFDRGAYNEQFF.

The sample holds many counts of this clonotype. The V and J genes are TRBV18 and TRBJ2-3; possibly TRBD2 for D (6 bases). V was shortened by 5 bases and J by 4 bases, with 19 bases between the two germline ends. The CDR3 loop spans 16 amino acids. From germline, CDR1 is KGHSH and CDR2 LQKENI. The CDR3 coding sequence is TGTGCCAGCTCAACCCAACCGGCGGGGTTGGCAGATACGCAGTATTTT. It codes for CASSTQPAGLADTQYF.

The V call is TRBV10-3, the J call TRBJ2-3, with D possibly called TRBD1 or TRBD2 (5 bases each). Germline-derived CDR1 and CDR2 are ENHRY and SYGVKD. The CDR3 loop spans 12 amino acids. Trimming shortened V by 6 bases and J by 4 bases, and 8 bases separated the two germline ends. CDR3 in DNA: TGTGCCATCAGGGGACCGGCAGATACGCAGTATTTT. This sequence encodes CAIRGPADTQYF.

This chain joins TRBV5-6 and TRBJ2-3, with TRBD2 matching over 11 bases. This CDR3 is 14 amino acids long. V was clipped by 4 bases and J by 4 bases; unmatched bases: 2. Germline V gives CDR1 SGHDT, CDR2 YYEEEE. The CDR3 loop is CASSQTSGADTQYF. The CDR3 DNA is TGTGCCAGCAGCCAGACTAGCGGGGCAGATACGCAGTATTTT.

V and J are TRBV28 and TRBJ1-2, with D hard to call. CDR3 length: 14 amino acids. Germline assignment: CDR1 MDHEN and CDR2 SYDVKM. Deletions cut 2 bases from V and 4 bases from J, with 11 bases between. Here the CDR3 DNA reads TGTGCCAGCAGTTTACGGTCACACATCTATGGCTACACCTTC. Amino acid sequence: CASSLRSHIYGYTF.

CDR3 residues: CSAREIPDGFETQYF. The CDR3 nucleotides are TGCAGTGCTAGAGAGATCCCGGACGGCTTTGAAACCCAGTACTTC. The V call is TRBV20-1, the J call TRBJ2-5, with D hard to call. Trimming stripped 0 bases from V and 8 bases from J, with 19 bases between. This CDR3 spans 15 amino acids. Germline V lookup: CDR1 DFQATT, CDR2 SNEGSKA (reference sequence).

The chain links TRBV28 to TRBJ2-5, with D possibly TRBD1 on 8 matching bases. Germline lookup yields CDR1 MDHEN and CDR2 SYDVKM. V shed 6 bases and J shed 9 bases, with 14 bases lying between them. This CDR3 has 12 amino acids. CDR3 residues: CASSTGGRAQYF. CDR3 bases: TGTGCCAGCAGCACAGGGGGGAGGGCCCAGTACTTC. The full variable domain, rest sourced from reference TRBV28 and TRBJ2-5, is DVKVTQSSRYLVKRTGEKVFLECVQDMDHENMFWYRQDPGLGLRLIYFSYDVKMKEKGDIPEGYSVSREKKERFSLILESASTNQTSMYLCASSTGGRAQYFGPGTRLLVL.

This clonotype showed up just a few times. The V and J genes are TRBV12-3 or TRBV12-4 and TRBJ2-4; D not resolved. V lost 8 bases to trimming and J lost 0 bases, with 14 bases between them. The CDR3 covers 15 residues. Here the CDR3 reads CASSDGNIAKNIQYF. The CDR3 coding sequence is TGTGCCAGCTCGGACGGAAATATAGCCAAAAACATTCAGTACTTC.

This clonotype was found many times. J is TRBJ1-1 and V is TRBV2; D ambiguous. The V gene's germline CDR1 is SNHLY and CDR2 FYNNEI. Trimming removed 6 bases at V and 1 base at J, with 12 bases between. The CDR3 spans 14 residues. CDR3 loop: CASRDGSANTEAFF. For the CDR3, the DNA is TGTGCCAGCAGGGATGGGAGTGCGAACACTGAAGCTTTCTTT.

Comments on this clonotype: This may be a read error: a much more frequent sequence differs by one nucleotide. The DNA is omitted, as the CDR3 cannot be located on it reliably, and the CDR3 follows TCRdb's listing. The gene calls are TRBV29-1 and TRBJ2-2; the table's D call, TRBD1, was not checked against the DNA. The CDR3 is 12 amino acids long, termini counted. CDR1 and CDR2 (germline): SQVTM, ANQGSEA. CDR3 in amino acids: CSVGTGTGELYF.

The sample holds many counts of this clonotype. This chain uses TRBV19 with TRBJ1-1; no firm D call. Trimming shortened V by 7 bases and J by 6 bases, and 9 bases separated the two germline ends. From germline, CDR1 is LNHDA and CDR2 SQIVND (reference sequence). The CDR3 is 11 amino acids. The CDR3 loop reads CASMVVAEAFF. CDR3 coding DNA: TGTGCCAGTATGGTTGTTGCTGAAGCTTTCTTT.

V and J are TRBV11-1 and TRBJ2-1, with 12 bases identical to TRBD2. The germline V gene encodes CDR1 SGHAT and CDR2 FQDESV (reference sequence). After removal of 5 bases from V and 0 bases from J, the junction contained 14 bases not matched to a gene. The length of the CDR3 is 20 residues. The DNA of the CDR3 is TGTGCCAGCAGCCCCCCACTGCGGACTAGCGGGACGAGCTCCTACAATGAGCAGTTCTTC. It encodes CASSPPLRTSGTSSYNEQFF.

This clonotype was counted ten times or more. The chain has TRBV12-3 or TRBV12-4 and TRBJ2-5, with TRBD2 matching over 7 bases. This CDR3 has 13 residues. V gave up 5 bases and J gave up 4 bases; unmatched junction bases: 4. CDR3 protein: CASSVTSPETQYF. The CDR3 coding sequence is TGTGCCAGCAGTGTGACTAGCCCAGAGACCCAGTACTTC.

V is TRBV30 and J is TRBJ2-1, with unresolved D. Per the germline V gene, CDR1 is GTSNPN and CDR2 is SVGIG (reference sequence). The CDR3 totals 12 residues. Trimming shortened V by 3 bases and J by 9 bases, and 12 bases separated the two germline ends. In nucleotides, the CDR3 is TGTGCCTGGAGCCCGTCAAGGCTTGAGCAGTTCTTC. Translated: CAWSPSRLEQFF.

This chain links TRBV20-1 with TRBJ2-2; 7 bases line up with TRBD2. The V gene's germline CDR1 is DFQATT and CDR2 SNEGSKA (reference sequence). CDR3 size: 16 residues. Unmatched junction bases numbered 6, after V lost 2 bases and J lost 0 bases. The CDR3 protein is CSARIPGLSNTGELFF. DNA for the CDR3: TGCAGTGCTAGAATACCGGGACTATCGAACACCGGGGAGCTGTTTTTT.

The sample holds many counts of this clonotype. The V gene is TRBV21-1, the J gene TRBJ2-7; the table names TRBD1, a call not compared with the DNA. TRBV21-1 is a listed pseudogene. The CDR3 extends over 19 amino acids. The CDR3 is CASSNIPSRGGQGTYEQYF. CDR3 in DNA: TGTGCCAGCAGCAACATACCCTCGAGAGGCGGACAGGGAACCTACGAGCAGTACTTC.

In this sample, this clonotype turned up many times. V is TRBV11-2 and J is TRBJ2-5, with D hard to call. Germline CDR1 SGHAT, CDR2 FQNNGV. With 0 bases removed from V and 7 bases from J, the gap between germline ends came to 9 bases. The CDR3 is 13 residues long. The CDR3, as DNA: TGTGCCAGCAGCTTAGAGGTGATCGGGACCCAGTACTTC. Protein product: CASSLEVIGTQYF.

The V gene is TRBV4-1, the J gene TRBJ1-2; possible D gene TRBD1, 6 bases. Between the trimmed V and J ends, which lost 0 bases and 4 bases, there was a span of 12 bases. Germline assignment: CDR1 MGHRA and CDR2 YSYEKL. This CDR3 is 15 amino acids long. The CDR3, as DNA: TGCGCCAGCAGCCAAGACCAACAGGGTCCCTATGGCTACACCTTC. Protein product: CASSQDQQGPYGYTF.

The chain carries TRBV25-1 and TRBJ2-1; D may be TRBD2 (7 bases). CDR3 length: 15 residues. Trimming took off 8 bases at V and 0 bases at J, with 14 bases between the two ends. Germline CDR1 reads MGHDK; CDR2 reads SYGVNS. The CDR3 here is CASEWGGPSYNEQFF. The CDR3 nucleotides are TGTGCCAGCGAATGGGGGGGGCCCTCCTACAATGAGCAGTTCTTC.

The V call is TRBV7-2, the J call TRBJ1-1; D uncertain. CDR1 is SGHTA and CDR2 is FQGNSA in the germline V gene. V dropped 4 bases and J dropped 5 bases, with 14 bases sitting between them. CDR3 length: 14 amino acids. In nucleotides, the CDR3 is TGTGCCAGCAGCTCCCACTGGGAACGGACTGAAGCTTTCTTT. This sequence encodes CASSSHWERTEAFF.

This clonotype has just a few counts. The chain is built from TRBV18 and TRBJ2-1; TRBD1 matches at 7 bases. CDR1 is KGHSH, CDR2 LQKENI, per germline. The CDR3 loop spans 12 amino acids. Losses at the gene ends were 4 bases for V and 10 bases for J; bases not matched to a gene: 4. The CDR3 sequence: CASSQTGYEQFF. The CDR3, as DNA: TGTGCCAGCTCACAGACAGGGTACGAGCAGTTCTTC.

This clonotype was recorded a few times. The chain employs TRBV20-1 and TRBJ2-5; 10 nucleotides agree with TRBD1. Germline loops: CDR1 DFQATT, CDR2 SNEGSKA (reference sequence). V shed 6 bases and J 6 bases; nucleotides not matched to a gene: 4. This CDR3 comprises 12 residues. CDR3 amino acids: CSAQDRGKTQYF. DNA for the CDR3: TGCAGTGCCCAGGACAGGGGGAAGACCCAGTACTTC.